This TCR beta chain was captured by sequencing in a study of blood T cells in healthy people across ages. V was trimmed by 5 bases and J by 4 bases, leaving 8 bases between them. The CDR3 spans 12 residues. Through a sample-barcoded 5' primer and a J-beta primer mix, a second PCR was run for roughly 6 to 11 cycles. TCRdb used MiXCR to reprocess the 5' RACE reads, holding one entry per CDR3 protein. The sample lists around 1,000,000 distinct CDR3 sequences, 20% to 25% occurring once. The amount of total RNA extracted per sample was at least 5.5 micrograms. These records were also assigned to another study, of T cells of mothers and their children. From that second work: The study found thymic selection shapes TCR recombination output similarly in related and unrelated pairs.

Sequencing input: blood. V usage is TRBV12-3 or TRBV12-4 and J usage is TRBJ1-1; the D gene is possibly TRBD1 (5 bases). This clonotype was obtained from a girl aged 2 to 9 in good health. CDR3 sequence (DNA): TGTGCCAGCAGTACAGGCTTCACTGAAGCTTTCTTT. Its protein product is CASSTGFTEAFF.